The 5 T cell receptor beta chains below were found in one sample sequenced in a study of CD8 T cells in ankylosing spondylitis. TCRdb ran MiXCR on the 5' RACE reads and lists one entry per CDR3 protein. The sample has about 240,000 distinct CDR3 sequences, approximately 9% seen once. Sequenced input: blood, either unsorted or a sorted T cell fraction (not recorded which). The source of these receptors is a male donor with ankylosing spondylitis or in good health (not recorded which).

Many counts were recorded for this clonotype. The rearrangement uses TRBV20-1 and TRBJ1-1; D remains ambiguous. This CDR3 is 15 amino acids long. The germline gives CDR1 DFQATT, CDR2 SNEGSKA (reference sequence). The V and J ends lost 0 bases and 1 base respectively, with 12 bases between them. CDR3 DNA: TGCAGTGCTAGAGAGGGTCGGCGGACGAACACTGAAGCTTTCTTT. It encodes CSAREGRRTNTEAFF.

Only a few counts were recorded for this clonotype. V gene TRBV18 combines with J gene TRBJ1-5; 9 bases map to TRBD1. V was pared by 3 bases and J by 4 bases, with 1 base of the junction left unmatched. The CDR3 runs 14 residues. Per germline, CDR1 KGHSH and CDR2 LQKENI. The CDR3: CASSPGTGNQPQHF. The CDR3 region has the DNA TGTGCCAGCTCACCTGGGACAGGGAATCAGCCCCAGCATTTT.

This clonotype was recorded at least ten times. The CDR3: CASSYLGAADEQYF. CDR3 nucleotide sequence: TGTGCCAGCAGTTACTTAGGGGCGGCGGACGAGCAGTACTTC. The rearrangement uses TRBV6-5 and TRBJ2-7; TRBD1 might be the D (5 bases). The germline V and J ends were trimmed by 1 base and 5 bases, with 12 bases remaining between them. The CDR3 has 14 residues. Germline V gene data show CDR1 as MNHEY and CDR2 as SVGAGI.

In its sample, this clonotype was seen a few times. The chain couples TRBV7-9 to TRBJ1-6, with no clear D. The CDR3 extends over 15 amino acids. Trimming shortened V by 2 bases and J by 3 bases, and 8 bases separated the two germline ends. Germline CDR1 SEHNR, CDR2 FQNEAQ (reference sequence). CDR3 amino acids: CASSLSDGYNSPLHF. For the CDR3, the DNA is TGTGCCAGCAGCTTATCAGATGGCTATAATTCACCCCTCCACTTT. The variable domain in full, completed from reference TRBV7-9 and TRBJ1-6, reads DTGVSQNPRHKITKRGQNVTFRCDPISEHNRLYWYRQTLGQGPEFLTYFQNEAQLEKSRLLSDRFSAERPKGSFSTLEIQRTEQGDSAMYLCASSLSDGYNSPLHFGNGTRLTVT.

This clonotype was observed many times. This chain uses TRBV20-1 with TRBJ1-3; D uncertain. Germline V gives CDR1 DFQATT, CDR2 SNEGSKA (reference sequence). Trimming stripped 1 base from V and 0 bases from J, with 10 bases between. CDR3 size: 15 residues. The CDR3 spells CSARGSSSSGNTIYF. In nucleotides, the CDR3 is TGCAGTGCTAGAGGTTCATCGAGCTCTGGAAACACCATATATTTT.